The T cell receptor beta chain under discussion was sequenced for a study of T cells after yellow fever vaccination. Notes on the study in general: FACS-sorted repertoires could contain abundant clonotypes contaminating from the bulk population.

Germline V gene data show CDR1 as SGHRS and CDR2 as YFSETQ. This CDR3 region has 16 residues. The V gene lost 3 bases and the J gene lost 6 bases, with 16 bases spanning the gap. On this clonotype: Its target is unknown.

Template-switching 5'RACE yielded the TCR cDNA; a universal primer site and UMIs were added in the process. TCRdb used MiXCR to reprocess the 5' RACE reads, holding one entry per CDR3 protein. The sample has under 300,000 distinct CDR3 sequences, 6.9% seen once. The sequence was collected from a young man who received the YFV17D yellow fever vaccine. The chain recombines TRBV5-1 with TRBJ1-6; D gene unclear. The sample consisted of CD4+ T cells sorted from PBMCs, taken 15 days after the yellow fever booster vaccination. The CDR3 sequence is CASSSMDGRFNSPLHF. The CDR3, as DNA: TGCGCCAGCAGCTCAATGGACGGTCGCTTTAATTCACCCCTCCACTTT.